One and the same sample provided the 29 T cell receptor beta chains below, sequenced in a study of CD8+CD57+ T cells in acquired aplastic anemia. Genomic DNA constituted the template upon which TCR beta VDJ and CDR3 profiling was performed. TCRdb re-called the reads through MiXCR, storing one row per CDR3 protein. The data show 200,000 to 250,000 distinct CDR3 sequences, roughly 60% seen once. Sequencing was done on patients that had shown CD8+CD57+ cell expansion by flow cytometry. Sequencing was carried out using sorted CD4+, CD8+, or CD8+CD57+ T cells (not recorded which) from PBMCs. The receptors derive from a human donor with aplastic anemia.

This clonotype was counted between two and nine times. The chain carries TRBV15 and TRBJ1-6; TRBD1 is a possible D gene (5 bases). The germline V gene has CDR1 LNHNV and CDR2 YYDKDF (reference sequence). This CDR3 spans 13 amino acids. V was shortened by 3 bases and J by 13 bases, with 13 bases between the two germline ends. The CDR3 region is CATSSPSWGPLHF. The CDR3 DNA reads TGTGCCACCAGCAGCCCCTCTTGGGGCCCCCTCCACTTT.

CDR3 sequence: CASSLTSHSGSYTDTQYF. In DNA, the CDR3 is TGTGCCAGCAGCTTGACATCTCATAGCGGGAGCTACACAGATACGCAGTATTTT. J is TRBJ2-3 and V is TRBV7-3; 9 bases fit TRBD2. The CDR3 consists of 18 residues. V lost 3 bases and J lost 2; bases outside the gene matches: 12. Per germline, CDR1 SGHTA and CDR2 FQGTGA.

The chain carries TRBV5-5 and TRBJ1-5; 7 nucleotides align to TRBD1. The trim removed 3 bases at V and 1 base at J, leaving 1 base unmatched. Germline V gene sequence: CDR1 SGHKS, CDR2 YYEKEE (reference sequence). The CDR3 contains 14 residues. The CDR3 sequence: CASSWGQSNQPQHF. The CDR3 coding sequence is TGTGCCAGCAGCTGGGGACAGAGCAATCAGCCCCAGCATTTT.

V is TRBV5-5 and J is TRBJ2-7; TRBD2 aligns across 8 bases. The germline CDR1 and CDR2 sequences are SGHKS and YYEKEE (reference sequence). There are 14 residues in the CDR3. The V gene end was trimmed by 4 bases and the J gene end by 4 bases; junction bases not matched to a gene: 7. The CDR3 bases are TGTGCCAGCAGCAAGGGGGGACTAGAGTACGAGCAGTACTTC. Protein product: CASSKGGLEYEQYF.

This sequence joins TRBV10-3 and TRBJ2-5; TRBD1 matches at 10 bases. J gave up 4 bases and V 0 bases, and 5 bases lay outside the gene matches. Germline-derived CDR1 and CDR2 are ENHRY and SYGVKD. The CDR3 covers 16 residues. The CDR3 reads CAISESLGQGLETQYF. CDR3 nucleotide sequence: TGTGCCATCAGTGAGTCCTTGGGACAGGGGCTAGAGACCCAGTACTTC.

The rearrangement links TRBV20-1 to TRBJ2-2; D ambiguous. CDR3 length: 12 amino acids. Germline lookup yields CDR1 DFQATT and CDR2 SNEGSKA (reference sequence). V shed 3 bases and J shed 6 bases, with 8 bases lying between them. In DNA, the CDR3 is TGCAGTGCTAGTAGGTCGGCCGGGGAGCTGTTTTTT. It specifies CSASRSAGELFF.

This clonotype appeared many times. J is TRBJ2-7 and V is TRBV9, with 7 bases lining up with TRBD1. There are 14 residues in the CDR3. V was clipped by 4 bases and J by 1 base; unmatched bases: 5. Germline V gene sequence: CDR1 SGDLS, CDR2 YYNGEE. The CDR3 coding sequence is TGTGCCAGCAGCCCCTGGGACAGTTCCTACGAGCAGTACTTC. Its protein is CASSPWDSSYEQYF.

The rearrangement uses TRBV29-1 and TRBJ1-3, with a tentative D call TRBD1 (6 bases). Trimming took off 6 bases at V and 2 bases at J, with 14 bases between the two ends. The CDR3 has 14 residues. CDR1 and CDR2 from the germline V gene are SQVTM and ANQGSEA. CDR3 DNA sequence: TGCAGCGTCGGGACAAGGGAGGCTGGAAACACCATATATTTT. Translated: CSVGTREAGNTIYF.

This clonotype was observed a handful of times. The CDR3 coding sequence is TGCAGCGCCAGGACAGGGGGCATCACAGATACGCAGTATTTT. Translated, it gives CSARTGGITDTQYF. The chain has TRBV29-1 and TRBJ2-3; 11 nucleotides align to TRBD1. Germline trimming cut 7 bases from V and 2 bases from J; bases unmatched to any gene: 5. CDR1 and CDR2 (germline): SQVTM, ANQGSEA. The CDR3 is 14 amino acids.

This clonotype was observed a few times. The chain employs TRBV12-3 or TRBV12-4 and TRBJ2-7, with TRBD1 as a possible D gene (5 bases). V lost 5 bases to trimming and J lost 5 bases, with 10 bases between them. CDR3 length: 12 amino acids. The DNA of the CDR3 is TGTGCCAGCAGTCCTACAGGAGACGAGCAGTACTTC. Protein sequence: CASSPTGDEQYF.

This chain uses TRBV5-4 with TRBJ2-7; 7 bases are shared with TRBD1. This CDR3 region has 13 residues. The trim removed 4 bases at V and 4 bases at J, leaving 5 bases unmatched. CDR1 and CDR2 (germline): SGHNT, YYREEE (reference sequence). CDR3 DNA: TGTGCCAGCAGCCGAGGGGGCGGGTACGAGCAGTACTTC. It yields the protein CASSRGGGYEQYF.

The rearrangement uses TRBV15 and TRBJ2-7; D is undetermined. CDR3 length: 15 residues. Germline CDR1 is LNHNV and CDR2 is YYDKDF (reference sequence). Trimming took off 0 bases at V and 7 bases at J, with 16 bases between the two ends. CDR3 loop: CATSRDRVGQREQYF. The DNA of the CDR3 is TGTGCCACCAGCAGAGATCGGGTGGGCCAGAGGGAGCAGTACTTC.

The chain combines TRBV7-2 with TRBJ1-2; no clear D gene. CDR1 is SGHTA and CDR2 is FQGNSA in the germline V gene. This CDR3 contains 14 residues. V gave up 5 bases and J gave up 4 bases, with 14 bases separating them. The CDR3 DNA is TGTGCCAGCAGCAGTGTGAGGACTACCTATGGCTACACCTTC. Its translation: CASSSVRTTYGYTF.

This clonotype appeared many times. The chain is built from TRBV5-8 and TRBJ2-3; 7 bases align to TRBD1. Germline V gene lookup returns CDR1 SGHTS and CDR2 YDEGEE. The CDR3 contains 13 residues. After removal of 4 bases from V and 10 bases from J, the junction contained 9 bases not matched to a gene. The CDR3 here is CASSMNPGQPQYF. CDR3 nucleotides: TGTGCCAGCAGCATGAACCCGGGACAGCCGCAGTATTTT.

This chain joins TRBV11-3 and TRBJ2-7; TRBD1 matches 7 bases. Germline CDR1 and CDR2: SGHNT and YENEEA. CDR3 length equals 16 residues. V lost 4 bases, J lost 4 bases, and 13 bases stayed unmatched. The CDR3 is CASSSRATGPNYEQYF. The CDR3 bases are TGTGCCAGCAGCTCCAGGGCGACAGGGCCGAATTACGAGCAGTACTTC. The variable domain in full, completed from reference TRBV11-3 and TRBJ2-7, reads EAGVVQSPRYKIIEKKQPVAFWCNPISGHNTLYWYLQNLGQGPELLIRYENEEAVDDSQLPKDRFSAERLKGVDSTLKIQPAELGDSAVYLCASSSRATGPNYEQYFGPGTRLTVT.

The chain links TRBV2 to TRBJ2-5; TRBD1 matches 9 bases. The CDR3 is 18 residues long. The germline CDR1 and CDR2 sequences are SNHLY and FYNNEI. Trimming removed 2 bases from V and 7 bases from J; junction bases left unmatched: 17. CDR3 in DNA: TGTGCCAGCAGTGAAATCGGCCCCAGGGACAGGGACTACGTGACCCAGTACTTC. Protein sequence: CASSEIGPRDRDYVTQYF.

CDR3 coding DNA: TGTGCCAGCAGTTTAGGAACAGGGGCAGATACGCAGTATTTT. Translation gives CASSLGTGADTQYF. The chain has TRBV12-3 or TRBV12-4 and TRBJ2-3; 7 nucleotides match TRBD1. The CDR3 covers 14 residues. With V trimmed by 1 base and J by 4 bases, 2 bases remained unmatched.

The chain carries TRBV7-9 and TRBJ1-1; no clear D gene. The CDR3 covers 14 residues. Germline assignment: CDR1 SEHNR and CDR2 FQNEAQ (reference sequence). With 4 bases removed from V and 9 bases from J, the gap between germline ends came to 18 bases. The CDR3 here is CASSSASPNTQAFF. The CDR3 DNA reads TGTGCCAGCAGCTCGGCTAGCCCTAACACACAAGCTTTCTTT.

The rearrangement uses TRBV5-1 and TRBJ1-5, with D hard to call. This CDR3 is 14 amino acids long. Between the trimmed V and J ends, which lost 0 bases and 2 bases, there was a span of 6 bases. Germline V lookup: CDR1 SGHRS, CDR2 YFSETQ. The CDR3 here is CASSLDTGNQPQHF. In DNA form, the CDR3 reads TGCGCCAGCAGCTTGGACACAGGCAATCAGCCCCAGCATTTT.

This clonotype has a handful of counts. This chain links TRBV25-1 with TRBJ1-2; perhaps TRBD1 as D (6 bases). V lost 1 base, J lost 4 bases, and 19 bases lay in between. CDR1 and CDR2 (germline): MGHDK, SYGVNS. CDR3 length equals 17 residues. CDR3 in DNA: TGTGCCAGCAGTGAATCCTCCAAACAGGGCGCCATCTATGGCTACACCTTC. This sequence encodes CASSESSKQGAIYGYTF.

This clonotype was seen only a few times. V and J are TRBV10-3 and TRBJ2-7; 7 bases line up with TRBD1. This CDR3 has 14 amino acids. The germline gives CDR1 ENHRY, CDR2 SYGVKD. V shed 4 bases, J shed 1 base, and the junction held 4 bases outside the gene matches. Here the CDR3 DNA reads TGTGCCATCAGTGGGGGACAGAATTCCTACGAGCAGTACTTC. This translates into CAISGGQNSYEQYF.

Written as DNA, the CDR3 is TGTGCCATCAGTGCCGAGCGGGATGCTAATGAGCAGTTCTTC. It specifies CAISAERDANEQFF. The chain links TRBV10-3 to TRBJ2-1; TRBD2 agrees at 7 bases. The CDR3 covers 14 residues. Germline CDR1 is ENHRY and CDR2 is SYGVKD. The junction had 7 bases not matched to a gene; V was cut back by 4 bases and J by 7 bases.

There are a few counts of this clonotype. In DNA form, the CDR3 reads TGCAGTGCTAGACAGATCTATGAGCAGTTCTTC. Protein sequence: CSARQIYEQFF. The chain joins TRBV20-1 to TRBJ2-1; D gene unclear. V was trimmed by 2 bases and J by 8 bases, leaving 7 bases between them. The V gene's germline CDR1 is DFQATT and CDR2 SNEGSKA (reference sequence). The CDR3 sequence is 11 residues long.

This clonotype has only one observation. The chain is built from TRBV20-1 and TRBJ2-1; D remains ambiguous. Germline lookup yields CDR1 DFQATT and CDR2 SNEGSKA (reference sequence). This CDR3 has 13 residues. Trimming removed 3 bases at V and 3 bases at J, with 9 bases between. The CDR3 DNA is TGCAGTGCTAGCGGTCACAGCTACAATGAGCAGTTCTTC. Amino acids: CSASGHSYNEQFF.

On this clonotype: A read error may account for a junction end that differs from germline. The chain couples TRBV14 to TRBJ1-2; tentatively, D is TRBD1 (5 bases). Germline CDR1 and CDR2: SGHDN and FVKESK. CDR3 length equals 12 residues. CDR3 DNA sequence: TGTGCCAGCAGCCAAGGATTGGCACAGGTACGCTTC. It codes for CASSQGLAQVRF.

This clonotype has at least ten counts. The J gene is TRBJ1-1, the V gene TRBV7-7; no reliable D call. The CDR3 is 13 residues long. From germline, CDR1 is SSHAT and CDR2 FNYEAQ (reference sequence). The ends were cut back, 2 bases at V and 1 base at J, with 5 bases in the middle. CDR3 nucleotide sequence: TGTGCCAGCAGCTTATCTAGGAACACTGAAGCTTTCTTT. Residues: CASSLSRNTEAFF.

This chain uses TRBV9 with TRBJ2-3; possible D gene TRBD2, 6 bases. Germline CDR1 is SGDLS and CDR2 is YYNGEE. V was clipped by 0 bases and J by 6 bases, with 20 bases between them. This CDR3 is 17 amino acids long. The CDR3 loop reads CASSVASRGRLGDTQYF. The CDR3 DNA reads TGTGCCAGCAGCGTAGCAAGCCGGGGGAGATTGGGGGATACGCAGTATTTT.

V is TRBV2 and J is TRBJ1-3; D is perhaps TRBD1 (5 bases). Germline V gene sequence: CDR1 SNHLY, CDR2 FYNNEI. V was shortened by 1 base and J by 6 bases, with 10 bases between the two germline ends. The CDR3 has 14 amino acids. The CDR3 DNA sequence: TGTGCCAGCAGTGAAGTGGCAGGGCTAAACACCATATATTTT. Translation: CASSEVAGLNTIYF.

The CDR3 region has the DNA TGTGCCAGCAGCACCAGACAGGGGGCCTACGAGCAGTACTTC. Translated: CASSTRQGAYEQYF. The genes are TRBV9 and TRBJ2-7, with 9 bases aligning to TRBD1. V lost 4 bases, J lost 2 bases, and 4 bases stayed unmatched. CDR3 size: 14 residues. Per the germline V gene, CDR1 is SGDLS and CDR2 is YYNGEE.